This TCR beta chain was documented in a study of blood T cells in healthy people across ages. CDR3 length: 14 amino acids. V lost 2 bases to trimming and J lost 4 bases, with 11 bases between them. Germline V gene data show CDR1 as MNHEY and CDR2 as SVGAGI. Using a J-beta primer mix together with a sample-barcoded 5' primer, a second PCR was run for roughly 6 to 12 cycles. Sequencing recovered at least 2.5 million CDR3-containing paired-end reads from each sample. Using its own MiXCR run on the 5' RACE reads, TCRdb lists one record per CDR3 protein. The sample yields over 1,500,000 distinct CDR3 sequences, about two fifths seen once.

Input material: blood. The source of this sequence is a human donor in good health. V is TRBV6-5 and J is TRBJ1-2; no clear D gene. The CDR3: CASSYGKSGYGYTF. DNA for the CDR3: TGTGCCAGCAGTTACGGGAAATCAGGCTATGGCTACACCTTC.